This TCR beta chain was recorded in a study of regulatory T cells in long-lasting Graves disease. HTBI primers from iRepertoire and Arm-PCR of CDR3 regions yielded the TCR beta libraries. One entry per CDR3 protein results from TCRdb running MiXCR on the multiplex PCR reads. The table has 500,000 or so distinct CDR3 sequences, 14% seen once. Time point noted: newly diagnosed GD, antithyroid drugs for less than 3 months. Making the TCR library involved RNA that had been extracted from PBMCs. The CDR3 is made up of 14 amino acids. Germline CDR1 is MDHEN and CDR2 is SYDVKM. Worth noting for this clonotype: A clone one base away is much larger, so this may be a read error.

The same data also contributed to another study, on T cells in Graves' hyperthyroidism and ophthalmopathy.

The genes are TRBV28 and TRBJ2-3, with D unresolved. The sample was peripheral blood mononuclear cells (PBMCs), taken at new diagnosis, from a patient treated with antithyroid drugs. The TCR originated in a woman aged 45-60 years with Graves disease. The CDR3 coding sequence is TGTGCCAACAGTTTACTCAGAGTCACAGATACGCAGTATTTT. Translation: CANSLLRVTDTQYF.